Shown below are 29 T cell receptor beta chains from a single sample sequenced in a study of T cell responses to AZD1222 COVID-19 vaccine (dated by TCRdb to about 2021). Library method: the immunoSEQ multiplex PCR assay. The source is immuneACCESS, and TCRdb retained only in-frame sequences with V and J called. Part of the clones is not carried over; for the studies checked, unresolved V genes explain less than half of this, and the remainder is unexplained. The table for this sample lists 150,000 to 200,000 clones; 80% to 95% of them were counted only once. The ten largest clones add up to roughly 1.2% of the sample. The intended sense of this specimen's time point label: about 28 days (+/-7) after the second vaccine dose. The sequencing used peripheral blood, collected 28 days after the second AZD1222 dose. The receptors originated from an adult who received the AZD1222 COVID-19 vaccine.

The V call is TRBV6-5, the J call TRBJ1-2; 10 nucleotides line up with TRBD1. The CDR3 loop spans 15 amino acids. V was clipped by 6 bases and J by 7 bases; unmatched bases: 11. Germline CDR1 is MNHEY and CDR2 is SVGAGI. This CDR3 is CASRRTGGGFAGYTF. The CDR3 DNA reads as TGTGCCAGCAGGAGGACAGGGGGGGGGTTCGCTGGCTACACCTTC.

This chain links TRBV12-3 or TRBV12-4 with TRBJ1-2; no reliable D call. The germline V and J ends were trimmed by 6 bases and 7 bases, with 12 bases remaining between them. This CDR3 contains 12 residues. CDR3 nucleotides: TGTGCCAGCAGCCTCCTTGAGGTTGGCTACACCTTC. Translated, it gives CASSLLEVGYTF.

This CDR3 is CASSDRRGAGANVLTF. The CDR3 DNA follows: TGTGCCAGCAGTGATCGCAGGGGGGCTGGGGCCAACGTCCTGACTTTC. J is TRBJ2-6 and V is TRBV25-1; tentatively, D is TRBD1 (7 bases). Germline V lookup: CDR1 MGHDK, CDR2 SYGVNS. The length of the CDR3 is 16 residues. V was trimmed by 3 bases and J by 2 bases, leaving 11 bases between them.

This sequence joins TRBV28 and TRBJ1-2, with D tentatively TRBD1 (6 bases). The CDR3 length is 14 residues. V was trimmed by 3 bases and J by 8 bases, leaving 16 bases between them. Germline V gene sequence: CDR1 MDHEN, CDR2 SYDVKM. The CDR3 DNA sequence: TGTGCCAGCAGTTTGCGGGGGCGATTGAGAGGCTACACCTTC. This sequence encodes CASSLRGRLRGYTF.

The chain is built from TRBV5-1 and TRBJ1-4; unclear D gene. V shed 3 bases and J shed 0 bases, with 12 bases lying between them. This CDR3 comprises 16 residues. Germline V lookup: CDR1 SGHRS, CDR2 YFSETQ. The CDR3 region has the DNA TGCGCCAGCAGCTCGGGTTTGGCCGCAACTAATGAAAAACTGTTTTTT. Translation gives CASSSGLAATNEKLFF. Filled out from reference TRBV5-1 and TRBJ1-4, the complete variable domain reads KAGVTQTPRYLIKTRGQQVTLSCSPISGHRSVSWYQQTPGQGLQFLFEYFSETQRNKGNFPGRFSGRQFSNSRSEMNVSTLELGDSALYLCASSSGLAATNEKLFFGSGTQLSVL.

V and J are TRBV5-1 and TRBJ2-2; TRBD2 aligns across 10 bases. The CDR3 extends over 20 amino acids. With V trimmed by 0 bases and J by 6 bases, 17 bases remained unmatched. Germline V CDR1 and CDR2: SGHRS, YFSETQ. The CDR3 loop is CASSLAPPSASGGKAGELFF. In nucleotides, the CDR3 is TGCGCCAGCAGCTTGGCGCCCCCCTCGGCTAGCGGGGGTAAGGCCGGGGAGCTGTTTTTT.

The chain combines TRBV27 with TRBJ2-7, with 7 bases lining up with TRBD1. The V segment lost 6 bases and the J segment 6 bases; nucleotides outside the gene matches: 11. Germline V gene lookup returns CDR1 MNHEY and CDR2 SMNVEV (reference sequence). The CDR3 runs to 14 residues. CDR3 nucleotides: TGTGCCAGCAGCTTGACAGGGAACCCATTCGAGCAGTACTTC. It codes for CASSLTGNPFEQYF.

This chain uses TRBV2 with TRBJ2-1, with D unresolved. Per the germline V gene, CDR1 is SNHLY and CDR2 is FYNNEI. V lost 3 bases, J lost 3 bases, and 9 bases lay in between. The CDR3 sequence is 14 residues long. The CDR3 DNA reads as TGTGCCAGCAGTGAGATTGCCAGCTACAATGAGCAGTTCTTC. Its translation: CASSEIASYNEQFF. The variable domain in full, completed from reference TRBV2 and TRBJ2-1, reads EPEVTQTPSHQVTQMGQEVILRCVPISNHLYFYWYRQILGQKVEFLVSFYNNEISEKSEIFDDQFSVERPDGSNFTLKIRSTKLEDSAMYFCASSEIASYNEQFFGPGTRLTVL.

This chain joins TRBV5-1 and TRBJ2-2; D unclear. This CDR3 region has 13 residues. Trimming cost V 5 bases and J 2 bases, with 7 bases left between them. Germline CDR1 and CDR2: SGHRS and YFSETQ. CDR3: CASSEDNTGELFF. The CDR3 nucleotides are TGCGCCAGCAGTGAGGATAACACCGGGGAGCTGTTTTTT.

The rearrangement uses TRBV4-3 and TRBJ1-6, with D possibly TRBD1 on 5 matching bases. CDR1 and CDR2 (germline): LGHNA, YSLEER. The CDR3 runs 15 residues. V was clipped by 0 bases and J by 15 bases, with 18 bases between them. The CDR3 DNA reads TGCGCCAGCAGCCAAGAACCATCCAAGGGGTCTGGCCTCCACTTT. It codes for CASSQEPSKGSGLHF.

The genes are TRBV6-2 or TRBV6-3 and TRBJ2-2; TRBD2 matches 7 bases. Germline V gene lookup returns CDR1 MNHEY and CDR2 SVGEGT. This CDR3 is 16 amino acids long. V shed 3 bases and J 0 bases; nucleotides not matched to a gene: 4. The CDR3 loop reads CASSYGLAANTGELFF. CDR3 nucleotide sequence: TGTGCCAGCAGTTATGGGCTAGCGGCGAACACCGGGGAGCTGTTTTTT.

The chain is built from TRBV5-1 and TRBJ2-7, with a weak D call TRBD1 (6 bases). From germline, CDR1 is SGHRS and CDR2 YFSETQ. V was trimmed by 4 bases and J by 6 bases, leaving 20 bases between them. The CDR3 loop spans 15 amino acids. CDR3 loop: CASSLTGMGPREQYF. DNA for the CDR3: TGCGCCAGCAGCCTCACAGGGATGGGGCCCCGCGAGCAGTACTTC.

In DNA form, the CDR3 reads TGTGCCAGCAGTTTAGCTCAGGCAGCTGAAGCTTTCTTT. Its protein product is CASSLAQAAEAFF. This rearrangement joins TRBV12-3 or TRBV12-4 to TRBJ1-1; no definite D call. This CDR3 contains 13 residues. The V gene lost 0 bases and the J gene lost 6 bases, with 8 bases spanning the gap.

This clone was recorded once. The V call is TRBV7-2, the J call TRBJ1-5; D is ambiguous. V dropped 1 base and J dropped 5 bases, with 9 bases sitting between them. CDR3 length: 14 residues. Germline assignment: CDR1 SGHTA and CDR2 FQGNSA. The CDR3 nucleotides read TGTGCCAGCAGCTTAGTAGGGCCCCATCAGCCCCAGCATTTT. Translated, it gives CASSLVGPHQPQHF.

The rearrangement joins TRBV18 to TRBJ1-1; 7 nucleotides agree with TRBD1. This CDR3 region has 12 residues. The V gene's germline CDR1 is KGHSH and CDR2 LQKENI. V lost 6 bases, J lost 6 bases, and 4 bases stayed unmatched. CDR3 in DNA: TGTGCCAGCTCGCGGACAGGCTCTGAAGCTTTCTTT. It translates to CASSRTGSEAFF. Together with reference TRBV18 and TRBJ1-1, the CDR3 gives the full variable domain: NAGVMQNPRHLVRRRGQEARLRCSPMKGHSHVYWYRQLPEEGLKFMVYLQKENIIDESGMPKERFSAEFPKEGPSILRIQQVVRGDSAAYFCASSRTGSEAFFGQGTRLTVV.

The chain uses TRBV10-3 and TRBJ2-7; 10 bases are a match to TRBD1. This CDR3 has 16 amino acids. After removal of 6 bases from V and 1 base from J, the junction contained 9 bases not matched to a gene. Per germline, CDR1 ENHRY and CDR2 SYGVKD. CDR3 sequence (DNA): TGTGCCATCAGGGGGGCCCGGGACAGGGGTTCCTACGAGCAGTACTTC. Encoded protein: CAIRGARDRGSYEQYF.

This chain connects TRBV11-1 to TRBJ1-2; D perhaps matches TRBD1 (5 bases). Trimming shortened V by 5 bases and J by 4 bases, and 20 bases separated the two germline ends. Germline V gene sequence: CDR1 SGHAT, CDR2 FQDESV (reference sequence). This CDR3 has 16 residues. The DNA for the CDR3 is TGTGCCAGCAGCCCGACGGCGGGGGGATTGGTCTATGGCTACACCTTC. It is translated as CASSPTAGGLVYGYTF.

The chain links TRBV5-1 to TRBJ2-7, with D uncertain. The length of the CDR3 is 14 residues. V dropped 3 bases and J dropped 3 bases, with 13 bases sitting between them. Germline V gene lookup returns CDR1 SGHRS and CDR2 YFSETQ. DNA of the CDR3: TGCGCCAGCAGCTCTCAATCTAGGAACTACGAGCAGTACTTC. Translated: CASSSQSRNYEQYF.

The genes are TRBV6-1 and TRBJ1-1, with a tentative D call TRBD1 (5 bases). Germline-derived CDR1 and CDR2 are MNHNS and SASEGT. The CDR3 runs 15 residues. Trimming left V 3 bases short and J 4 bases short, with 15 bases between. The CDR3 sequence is CASSERPGLGTEAFF. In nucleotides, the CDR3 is TGTGCCAGCAGTGAGCGCCCGGGGCTGGGCACTGAAGCTTTCTTT.

The CDR3 region is CASSPRSFGETQYF. The CDR3 nucleotides read TGTGCCAGCAGTCCCCGGTCGTTTGGGGAGACCCAGTACTTC. V and J are TRBV27 and TRBJ2-5; D remains unclear. This CDR3 has 14 amino acids. The V gene lost 5 bases and the J gene lost 5 bases, with 15 bases spanning the gap. Germline-derived CDR1 and CDR2 are MNHEY and SMNVEV (reference sequence).

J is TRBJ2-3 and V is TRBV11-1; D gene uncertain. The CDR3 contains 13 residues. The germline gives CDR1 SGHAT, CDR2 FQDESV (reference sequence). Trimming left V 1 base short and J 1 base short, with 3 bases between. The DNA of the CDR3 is TGTGCCAGCAGCTTAGGGGGCACAGATACGCAGTATTTT. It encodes CASSLGGTDTQYF.

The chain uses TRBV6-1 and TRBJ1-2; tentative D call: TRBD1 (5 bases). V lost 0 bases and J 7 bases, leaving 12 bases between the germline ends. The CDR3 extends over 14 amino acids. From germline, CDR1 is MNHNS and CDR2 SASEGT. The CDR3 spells CASSEAGDRVGYTF. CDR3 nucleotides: TGTGCCAGCAGTGAAGCAGGGGATAGGGTTGGCTACACCTTC.

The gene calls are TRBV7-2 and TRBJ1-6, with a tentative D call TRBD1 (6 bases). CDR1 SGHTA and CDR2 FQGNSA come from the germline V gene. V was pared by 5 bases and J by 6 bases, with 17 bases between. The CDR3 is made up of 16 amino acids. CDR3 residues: CASSLNPQGRNSPLHF. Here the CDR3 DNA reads TGTGCCAGCAGCCTTAACCCACAGGGACGTAATTCACCCCTCCACTTT.

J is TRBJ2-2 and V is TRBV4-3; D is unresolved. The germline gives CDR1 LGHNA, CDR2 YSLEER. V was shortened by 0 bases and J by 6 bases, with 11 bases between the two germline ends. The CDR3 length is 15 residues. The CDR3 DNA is TGCGCCAGCAGCCAAGATTCTAGGGCCCCCGGGGAGCTGTTTTTT. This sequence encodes CASSQDSRAPGELFF.

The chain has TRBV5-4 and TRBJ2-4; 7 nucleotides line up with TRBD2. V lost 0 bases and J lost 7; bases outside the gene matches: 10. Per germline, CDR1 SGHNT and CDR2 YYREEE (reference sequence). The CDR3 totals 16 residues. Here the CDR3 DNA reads TGTGCCAGCAGCTTGGCCGGGGGTGACGGGAGGAACATTCAGTACTTC. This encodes CASSLAGGDGRNIQYF.

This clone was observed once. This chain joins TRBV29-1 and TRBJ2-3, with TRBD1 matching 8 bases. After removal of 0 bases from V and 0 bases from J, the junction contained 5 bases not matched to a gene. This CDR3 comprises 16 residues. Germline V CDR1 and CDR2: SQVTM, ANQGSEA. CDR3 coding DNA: TGCAGCGTTGAAGACGCAGGGGGCTGGAGCACAGATACGCAGTATTTT. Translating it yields CSVEDAGGWSTDTQYF.

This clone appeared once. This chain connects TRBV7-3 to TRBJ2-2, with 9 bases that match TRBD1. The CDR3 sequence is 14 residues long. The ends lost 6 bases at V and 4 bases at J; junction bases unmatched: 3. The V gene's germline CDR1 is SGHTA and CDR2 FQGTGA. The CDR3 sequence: CASSGTGRTGELFF. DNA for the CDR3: TGTGCCAGCAGTGGGACAGGGCGCACCGGGGAGCTGTTTTTT. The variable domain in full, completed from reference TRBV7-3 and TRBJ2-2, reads GAGVSQTPSNKVTEKGKYVELRCDPISGHTALYWYRQSLGQGPEFLIYFQGTGAADDSGLPNDRFFAVRPEGSVSTLKIQRTERGDSAVYLCASSGTGRTGELFFGEGSRLTVL.

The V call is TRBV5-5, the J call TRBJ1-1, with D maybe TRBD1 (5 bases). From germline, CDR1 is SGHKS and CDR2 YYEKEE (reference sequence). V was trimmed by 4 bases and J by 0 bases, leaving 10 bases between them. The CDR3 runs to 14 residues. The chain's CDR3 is CASSVTAMNTEAFF. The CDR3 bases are TGTGCCAGCAGCGTGACAGCTATGAACACTGAAGCTTTCTTT.

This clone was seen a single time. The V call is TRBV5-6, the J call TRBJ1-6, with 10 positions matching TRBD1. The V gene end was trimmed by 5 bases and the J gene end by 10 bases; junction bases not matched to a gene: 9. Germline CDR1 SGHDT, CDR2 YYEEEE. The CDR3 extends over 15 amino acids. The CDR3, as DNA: TGTGCCAGCAGTTTTGGGACAGGGGCAGGATCACCCCTCCACTTT. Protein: CASSFGTGAGSPLHF.